This T cell receptor (beta chain) was documented in a study of blood T cell repertoires in COVID-19. The wider study: The cDNA or gDNA used as material had been derived from T cells, B-cell-depleted T cells, or PBMCs.

The V and J ends lost 2 bases and 5 bases, in that order; junction bases with no gene match: 10. CDR3 length: 16 amino acids. Germline loops: CDR1 MNHEY, CDR2 SVGAGI. Seattle-derived patients entered the study during active infection and were followed longitudinally. In the source study's methods: Reference gene primers were amplified, and this amplification served to estimate nucleated cell counts. Some clones are missing from TCRdb's copy, which holds only in-frame ones; the method was immunoSEQ multiplex PCR. For V, J and clone size, that table is used; D and trimming come from the DNA. This sample has approximately 180,000 clones; roughly 76% occur once, and the top ten carry 12%.

The V call is TRBV6-5, the J call TRBJ1-1; 8 bases align to TRBD1. This TCR was recovered from a woman at least 80 years old with COVID-19, enrolled during active disease. The specimen sequenced was peripheral blood. The CDR3, as DNA: TGTGCCAGCAGTTACCAACAGGGGGGGGCGGGTACTGAAGCTTTCTTT. Protein sequence: CASSYQQGGAGTEAFF.